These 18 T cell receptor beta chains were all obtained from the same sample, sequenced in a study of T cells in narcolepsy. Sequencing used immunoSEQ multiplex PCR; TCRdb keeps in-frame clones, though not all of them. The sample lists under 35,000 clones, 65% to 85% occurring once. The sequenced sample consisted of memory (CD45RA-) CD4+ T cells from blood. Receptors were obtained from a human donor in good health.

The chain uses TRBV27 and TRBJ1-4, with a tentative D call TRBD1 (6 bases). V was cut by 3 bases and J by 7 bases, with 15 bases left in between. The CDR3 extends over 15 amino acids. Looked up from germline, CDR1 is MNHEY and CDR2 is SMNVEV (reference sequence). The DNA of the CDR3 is TGTGCCAGCAGTTTTTGGGGGGCAGGGGTTGAAAAACTGTTTTTT. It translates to CASSFWGAGVEKLFF.

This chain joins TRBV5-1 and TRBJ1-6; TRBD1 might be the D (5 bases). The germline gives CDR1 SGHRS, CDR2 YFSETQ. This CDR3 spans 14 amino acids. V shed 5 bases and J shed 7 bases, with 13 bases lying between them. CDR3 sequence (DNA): TGCGCCAGCAGTTGGGGGACGGAAAATTCACCCCTCCACTTT. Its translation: CASSWGTENSPLHF.

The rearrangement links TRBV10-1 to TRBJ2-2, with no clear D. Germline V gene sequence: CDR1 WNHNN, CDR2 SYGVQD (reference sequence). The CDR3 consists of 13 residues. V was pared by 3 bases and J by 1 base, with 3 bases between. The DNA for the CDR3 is TGCGCCAGCAGTGACGGGAACACCGGGGAGCTGTTTTTT. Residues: CASSDGNTGELFF.

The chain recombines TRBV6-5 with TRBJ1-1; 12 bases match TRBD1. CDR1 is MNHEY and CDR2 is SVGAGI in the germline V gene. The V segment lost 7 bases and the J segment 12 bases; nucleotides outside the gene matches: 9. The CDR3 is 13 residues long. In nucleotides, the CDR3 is TGTGCCAGCAAGGGACAGGGGGCCCGCGAATCTTTCTTT. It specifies CASKGQGARESFF.

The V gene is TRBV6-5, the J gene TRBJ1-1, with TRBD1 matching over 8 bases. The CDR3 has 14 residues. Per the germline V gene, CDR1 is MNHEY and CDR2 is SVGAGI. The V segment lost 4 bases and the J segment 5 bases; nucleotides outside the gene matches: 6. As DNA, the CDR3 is TGTGCCAGCAGTTCCCGGGACAGGAGAACTGAAGCTTTCTTT. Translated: CASSSRDRRTEAFF.

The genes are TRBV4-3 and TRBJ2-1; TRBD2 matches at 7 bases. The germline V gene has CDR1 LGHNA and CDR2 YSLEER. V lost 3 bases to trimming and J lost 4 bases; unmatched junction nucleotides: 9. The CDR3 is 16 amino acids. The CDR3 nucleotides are TGCGCCAGCAGCCACAGCTGGCGGGGGTCTTACAATGAGCAGTTCTTC. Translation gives CASSHSWRGSYNEQFF.

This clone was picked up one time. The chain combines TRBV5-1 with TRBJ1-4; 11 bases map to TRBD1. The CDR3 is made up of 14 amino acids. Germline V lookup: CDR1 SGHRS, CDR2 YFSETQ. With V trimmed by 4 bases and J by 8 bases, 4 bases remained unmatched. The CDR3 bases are TGCGCCAGCAGCGGACAGGGGGCAGGAGAAAAACTGTTTTTT. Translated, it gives CASSGQGAGEKLFF.

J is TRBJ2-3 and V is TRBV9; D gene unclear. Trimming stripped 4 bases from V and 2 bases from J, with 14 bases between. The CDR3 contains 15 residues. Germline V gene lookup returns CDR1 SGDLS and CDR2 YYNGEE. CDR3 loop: CASSLTLTATDTQYF. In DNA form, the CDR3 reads TGTGCCAGCAGCCTGACTCTGACGGCCACAGATACGCAGTATTTT.

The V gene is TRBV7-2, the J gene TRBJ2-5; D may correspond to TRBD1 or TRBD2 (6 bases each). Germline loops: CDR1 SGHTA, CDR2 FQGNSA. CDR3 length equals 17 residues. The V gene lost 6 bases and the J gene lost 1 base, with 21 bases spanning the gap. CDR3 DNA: TGTGCCAGCAGTCGACGGTCCGGGAGAGGGGGCCAAGAGACCCAGTACTTC. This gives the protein CASSRRSGRGGQETQYF.

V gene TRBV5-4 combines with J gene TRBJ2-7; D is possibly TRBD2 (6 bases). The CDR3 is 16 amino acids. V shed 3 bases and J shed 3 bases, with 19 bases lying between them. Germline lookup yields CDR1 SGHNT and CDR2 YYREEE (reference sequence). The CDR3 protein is CASSSLRPLGGYEQYF. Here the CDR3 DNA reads TGTGCCAGCAGCTCCCTACGACCCCTGGGGGGCTACGAGCAGTACTTC.

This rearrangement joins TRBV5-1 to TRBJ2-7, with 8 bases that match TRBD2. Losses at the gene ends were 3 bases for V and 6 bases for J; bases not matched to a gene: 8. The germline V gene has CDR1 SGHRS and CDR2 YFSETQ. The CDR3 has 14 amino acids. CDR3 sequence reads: CASSSAGVFSEQYF. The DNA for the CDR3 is TGCGCCAGCAGCTCAGCGGGAGTGTTTAGCGAGCAGTACTTC. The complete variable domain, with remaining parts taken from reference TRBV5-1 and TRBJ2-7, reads KAGVTQTPRYLIKTRGQQVTLSCSPISGHRSVSWYQQTPGQGLQFLFEYFSETQRNKGNFPGRFSGRQFSNSRSEMNVSTLELGDSALYLCASSSAGVFSEQYFGPGTRLTVT.

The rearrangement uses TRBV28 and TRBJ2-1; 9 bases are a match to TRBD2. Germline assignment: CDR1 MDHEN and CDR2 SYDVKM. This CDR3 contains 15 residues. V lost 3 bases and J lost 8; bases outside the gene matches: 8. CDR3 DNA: TGTGCCAGCAGTTTCGGGCTAGCGGGGAGGGATGAGCAGTTCTTC. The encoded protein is CASSFGLAGRDEQFF. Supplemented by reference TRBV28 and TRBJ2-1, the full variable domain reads DVKVTQSSRYLVKRTGEKVFLECVQDMDHENMFWYRQDPGLGLRLIYFSYDVKMKEKGDIPEGYSVSREKKERFSLILESASTNQTSMYLCASSFGLAGRDEQFFGPGTRLTVL.

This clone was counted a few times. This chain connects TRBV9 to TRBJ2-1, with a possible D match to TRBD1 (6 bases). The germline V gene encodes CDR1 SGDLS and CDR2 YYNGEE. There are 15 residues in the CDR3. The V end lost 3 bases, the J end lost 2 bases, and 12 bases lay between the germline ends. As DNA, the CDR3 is TGTGCCAGCAGCGCTCAGGGGTGGACCTACAATGAGCAGTTCTTC. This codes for CASSAQGWTYNEQFF.

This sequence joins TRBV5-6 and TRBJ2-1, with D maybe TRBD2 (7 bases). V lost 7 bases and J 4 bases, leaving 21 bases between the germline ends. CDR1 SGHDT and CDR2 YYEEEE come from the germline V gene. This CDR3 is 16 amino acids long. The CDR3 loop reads CASRLHAGAGYNEQFF. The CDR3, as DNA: TGTGCCAGCCGCCTCCACGCGGGGGCGGGTTACAATGAGCAGTTCTTC. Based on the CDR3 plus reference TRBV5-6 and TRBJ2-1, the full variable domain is DAGVTQSPTHLIKTRGQQVTLRCSPKSGHDTVSWYQQALGQGPQFIFQYYEEEERQRGNFPDRFSGHQFPNYSSELNVNALLLGDSALYLCASRLHAGAGYNEQFFGPGTRLTVL.

CDR3 DNA sequence: TGTGCCAGCAGCTTAGTGTTCGTAGGCTACACCTTC. Protein sequence: CASSLVFVGYTF. The chain recombines TRBV7-2 with TRBJ1-2; no firm D call. Germline values: CDR1 SGHTA, CDR2 FQGNSA. The CDR3 extends over 12 amino acids. Trimming shortened V by 1 base and J by 8 bases, and 8 bases separated the two germline ends.

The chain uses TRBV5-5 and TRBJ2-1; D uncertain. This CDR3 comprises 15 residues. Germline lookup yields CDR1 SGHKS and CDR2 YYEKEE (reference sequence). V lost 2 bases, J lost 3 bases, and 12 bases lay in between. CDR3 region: CASSFQAEIYNEQFF. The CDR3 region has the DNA TGTGCCAGCAGCTTCCAGGCAGAGATCTACAATGAGCAGTTCTTC. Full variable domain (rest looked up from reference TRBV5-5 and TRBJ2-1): DAGVTQSPTHLIKTRGQQVTLRCSPISGHKSVSWYQQVLGQGPQFIFQYYEKEERGRGNFPDRFSARQFPNYSSELNVNALLLGDSALYLCASSFQAEIYNEQFFGPGTRLTVL.

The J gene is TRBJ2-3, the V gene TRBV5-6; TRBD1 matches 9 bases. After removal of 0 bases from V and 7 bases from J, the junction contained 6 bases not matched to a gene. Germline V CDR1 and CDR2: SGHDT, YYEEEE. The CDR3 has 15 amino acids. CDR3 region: CASSLGQGGVYTQYF. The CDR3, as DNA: TGTGCCAGCAGCTTGGGACAGGGGGGAGTTTATACGCAGTATTTT. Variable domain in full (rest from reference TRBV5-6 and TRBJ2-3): DAGVTQSPTHLIKTRGQQVTLRCSPKSGHDTVSWYQQALGQGPQFIFQYYEEEERQRGNFPDRFSGHQFPNYSSELNVNALLLGDSALYLCASSLGQGGVYTQYFGPGTRLTVL.

The CDR3 nucleotides are TGCGCCAGCAGCTTGGGCAGGGAGTTTAATGAAGCTTTCTTT. Its protein is CASSLGREFNEAFF. The chain joins TRBV5-1 to TRBJ1-1; tentatively, D is TRBD1 (5 bases). This CDR3 spans 14 amino acids. Germline lookup yields CDR1 SGHRS and CDR2 YFSETQ. Trimming cost V 0 bases and J 7 bases, with 13 bases left between them.